A single TCR beta chain is shown here with its context. The antigen is not known. Semi-nested PCR with Nested Universal Primer A followed constant-region reverse priming of full-length variable regions. TCRdb called the 5' RACE reads again in MiXCR, with one record for every CDR3 protein. The table shows approximately 40,000 distinct CDR3 sequences, with about 32% occurring only once. CDR3 length equals 15 residues. V shed 4 bases and J shed 0 bases, with 12 bases lying between them. CDR1 and CDR2 from the germline V gene are SGHAT and FQDESV (reference sequence). Findings and caveats of the study: Whole repertoires were not studied in the larger cohort, only one V-J beta rearrangement. Tumor-infiltrating Treg TCR alpha and beta sequences overlapped most with tumor naive CD4+ T cells, then blood naive.

The memory fraction was CD4+CD45RO+CD25- cells. Sequencing input: tumor-infiltrating memory CD4+ T cells sorted from the breast tumor. Stated subset: memory CD4+ T cells, CD4+CD45RO+CD25-. The chain employs TRBV11-1 and TRBJ1-1, with D perhaps TRBD1 (5 bases). The TCR was taken from a female donor with breast cancer. The CDR3 sequence is CASSSRDRMNTEAFF. The CDR3 nucleotides read TGTGCCAGCAGCTCCCGAGACAGAATGAACACTGAAGCTTTCTTT.